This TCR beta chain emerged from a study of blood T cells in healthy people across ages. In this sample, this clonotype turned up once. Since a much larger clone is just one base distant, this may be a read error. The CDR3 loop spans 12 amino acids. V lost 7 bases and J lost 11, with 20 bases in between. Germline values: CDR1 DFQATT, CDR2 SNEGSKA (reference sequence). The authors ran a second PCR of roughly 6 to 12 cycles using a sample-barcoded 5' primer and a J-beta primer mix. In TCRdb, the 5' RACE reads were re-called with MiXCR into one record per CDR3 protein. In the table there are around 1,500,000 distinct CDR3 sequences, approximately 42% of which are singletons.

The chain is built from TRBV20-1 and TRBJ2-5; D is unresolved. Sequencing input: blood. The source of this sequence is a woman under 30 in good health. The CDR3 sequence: CSVPFERSEQYF. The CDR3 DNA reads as TGCAGTGTCCCCTTTGAGCGTAGTGAGCAGTACTTC.